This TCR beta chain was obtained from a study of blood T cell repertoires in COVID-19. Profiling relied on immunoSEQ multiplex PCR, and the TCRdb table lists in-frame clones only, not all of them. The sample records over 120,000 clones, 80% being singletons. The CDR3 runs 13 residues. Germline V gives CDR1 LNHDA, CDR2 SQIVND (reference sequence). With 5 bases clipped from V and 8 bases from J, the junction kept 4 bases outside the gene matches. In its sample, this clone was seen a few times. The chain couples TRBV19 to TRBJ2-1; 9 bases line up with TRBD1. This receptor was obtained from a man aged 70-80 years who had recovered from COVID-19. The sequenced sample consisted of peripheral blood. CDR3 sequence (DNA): TGTGCCAGTAGTCCGGACAGGGGCGATGAGCAGTTCTTC. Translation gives CASSPDRGDEQFF.